What follows are 17 T cell receptor beta chains derived from one specimen sequenced in a study of cytomegalovirus exposure and HLA in healthy donors. PCR employed 60 Vbeta and 13 Jbeta primers. Clones were read by immunoSEQ multiplex PCR, and TCRdb kept only the in-frame ones, dropping some. The sample includes 80,000 to 100,000 clones, about 67% of them seen just once. The sample consisted of PBMCs. The receptors shown here come from a woman younger than 35 in good health and CMV-seropositive.

V is TRBV7-6 and J is TRBJ2-7; 7 nucleotides line up with TRBD2. Unmatched junction bases numbered 7, after V lost 5 bases and J lost 6 bases. The CDR3 runs to 13 residues. Germline V lookup: CDR1 SGHVS, CDR2 FNYEAQ. CDR3 protein: CASSRGREGEQYF. The CDR3 coding sequence is TGTGCCAGCAGCCGGGGCAGGGAGGGCGAGCAGTACTTC. Supplemented by reference TRBV7-6 and TRBJ2-7, the full variable domain reads GAGVSQSPRYKVTKRGQDVALRCDPISGHVSLYWYRQALGQGPEFLTYFNYEAQQDKSGLPNDRFSAERPEGSISTLTIQRTEQRDSAMYRCASSRGREGEQYFGPGTRLTVT.

The chain has TRBV29-1 and TRBJ1-2; no firm D call. The germline V and J ends were trimmed by 2 bases and 7 bases, with 20 bases remaining between them. There are 15 residues in the CDR3. CDR1 is SQVTM, CDR2 ANQGSEA, per germline. CDR3 amino acids: CSVELAGLWRSGYTF. The CDR3 nucleotides are TGCAGCGTTGAATTAGCCGGGCTTTGGAGGTCTGGCTACACCTTC. The full variable domain, its missing parts supplied by reference TRBV29-1 and TRBJ1-2, is SAVISQKPSRDICQRGTSLTIQCQVDSQVTMMFWYRQQPGQSLTLIATANQGSEATYESGFVIDKFPISRPNLTFSTLTVSNMSPEDSSIYLCSVELAGLWRSGYTFGSGTRLTVV.

CDR3 residues: CASSFELAGISTDTQYF. DNA for the CDR3: TGTGCCAGTAGTTTTGAACTAGCGGGCATAAGCACAGATACGCAGTATTTT. The chain is built from TRBV19 and TRBJ2-3; 9 bases are a match to TRBD2. Germline CDR1 and CDR2: LNHDA and SQIVND (reference sequence). The ends lost 5 bases at V and 0 bases at J; junction bases unmatched: 9. This CDR3 spans 17 amino acids.

The chain links TRBV9 to TRBJ2-3; TRBD2 is a possible D gene (5 bases). V dropped 0 bases and J dropped 0 bases, with 14 bases sitting between them. CDR3 length: 17 amino acids. In germline, CDR1 is SGDLS, CDR2 YYNGEE. This CDR3 is CASSVASIPGSTDTQYF. The CDR3 DNA follows: TGTGCCAGCAGCGTAGCTAGCATTCCGGGGAGCACAGATACGCAGTATTTT.

The CDR3 spells CSVVGLAGITNTGELFF. The CDR3 coding sequence is TGCAGCGTGGTCGGACTAGCGGGCATTACGAACACCGGGGAGCTGTTTTTT. This sequence joins TRBV29-1 and TRBJ2-2; 11 bases fit TRBD2. The CDR3 is made up of 17 amino acids. Trimming at V came to 6 bases and at J to 0 bases, leaving 9 bases not matched to a gene. The V gene's germline CDR1 is SQVTM and CDR2 ANQGSEA.

The V call is TRBV19, the J call TRBJ2-7, with 8 nucleotides matching TRBD2. This CDR3 region has 15 residues. After removal of 6 bases from V and 6 bases from J, the junction contained 13 bases not matched to a gene. Germline-derived CDR1 and CDR2 are LNHDA and SQIVND (reference sequence). In DNA form, the CDR3 reads TGTGCCAGTAGCTTCTTGGCGGGGGGCCCCGGCGAGCAGTACTTC. As protein: CASSFLAGGPGEQYF.

The chain recombines TRBV4-1 with TRBJ2-5, with D maybe TRBD2 (5 bases). V was pared by 4 bases and J by 2 bases, with 20 bases between. The CDR3 runs 17 residues. CDR1 is MGHRA and CDR2 is YSYEKL in the germline V gene. CDR3 loop: CASSPPVGLAGQETQYF. The CDR3 coding sequence is TGCGCCAGCAGCCCCCCAGTAGGCCTTGCGGGTCAAGAGACCCAGTACTTC.

V is TRBV7-2 and J is TRBJ1-1; 8 bases line up with TRBD1. Trimming at V came to 5 bases and at J to 0 bases, leaving 5 bases not matched to a gene. The CDR3 loop spans 15 amino acids. Per the germline V gene, CDR1 is SGHTA and CDR2 is FQGNSA. The CDR3 region has the DNA TGTGCCAGCAGCACTCGGACAGGGCTGAACACTGAAGCTTTCTTT. Translation: CASSTRTGLNTEAFF.

This clone has only a few counts. The chain combines TRBV4-1 with TRBJ2-7; 8 bases fit TRBD2. Germline CDR1 MGHRA, CDR2 YSYEKL. With 1 base clipped from V and 7 bases from J, the junction kept 6 bases outside the gene matches. CDR3 size: 14 residues. In DNA form, the CDR3 reads TGCGCCAGCAGCCAAGCGGGAGGGCCGCGGGAGCAGTACTTC. Translated: CASSQAGGPREQYF.

The chain carries TRBV9 and TRBJ1-5; unclear D gene. Germline CDR1 and CDR2: SGDLS and YYNGEE. Trimming left V 0 bases short and J 2 bases short, with 6 bases between. The CDR3 consists of 14 residues. CDR3 residues: CASSVGQGNQPQHF. DNA for the CDR3: TGTGCCAGCAGCGTAGGGCAGGGCAATCAGCCCCAGCATTTT.

This rearrangement joins TRBV28 to TRBJ1-4, with D hard to call. The germline V gene has CDR1 MDHEN and CDR2 SYDVKM. Trimming cost V 4 bases and J 0 bases, with 12 bases left between them. This CDR3 has 16 amino acids. The CDR3 protein is CASSSGKGATNEKLFF. For the CDR3, the DNA is TGTGCCAGCAGTTCGGGGAAGGGTGCAACTAATGAAAAACTGTTTTTT.

This chain uses TRBV6-4 with TRBJ2-7; weak D call: TRBD2 (5 bases). Germline V gene lookup returns CDR1 MRHNA and CDR2 SNTAGT. The CDR3 extends over 13 amino acids. The V gene lost 2 bases and the J gene lost 2 bases, with 7 bases spanning the gap. CDR3 in amino acids: CASSDVAPYEQYF. The CDR3 DNA reads TGTGCCAGCAGTGACGTAGCGCCCTACGAGCAGTACTTC.

V gene TRBV29-1 combines with J gene TRBJ2-7, with 14 bases fitting TRBD2. The CDR3 loop spans 14 amino acids. With V trimmed by 7 bases and J by 5 bases, 7 bases remained unmatched. The germline CDR1 and CDR2 sequences are SQVTM and ANQGSEA. The CDR3 nucleotides read TGCAGCGCCCGAGGGACTAGCGGGAGTAACGAGCAGTACTTC. It is translated as CSARGTSGSNEQYF.

V gene TRBV27 combines with J gene TRBJ2-5; 8 nucleotides line up with TRBD1. Germline-derived CDR1 and CDR2 are MNHEY and SMNVEV (reference sequence). The CDR3 spans 13 residues. The ends lost 10 bases at V and 5 bases at J; junction bases unmatched: 9. The CDR3 loop reads CATHRGSGETQYF. For the CDR3, the DNA is TGTGCCACCCACAGGGGGTCAGGGGAGACCCAGTACTTC.

The chain recombines TRBV18 with TRBJ1-1, with TRBD1 identical over 9 bases. CDR1 is KGHSH, CDR2 LQKENI, per germline. The ends lost 6 bases at V and 1 base at J; junction bases unmatched: 3. The CDR3 is 14 residues long. The CDR3 loop is CASSVTGGNTEAFF. The DNA for the CDR3 is TGTGCCAGCTCCGTGACAGGGGGGAACACTGAAGCTTTCTTT.

In its sample, this clone was seen once. J is TRBJ2-7 and V is TRBV28; 10 bases are a match to TRBD2. V was clipped by 1 base and J by 3 bases; unmatched bases: 9. The CDR3 runs 17 residues. Per germline, CDR1 MDHEN and CDR2 SYDVKM. This CDR3 is CASSLYRLAGGNYEQYF. The CDR3 DNA is TGTGCCAGCAGTTTATACCGATTAGCGGGAGGAAACTACGAGCAGTACTTC.

The chain recombines TRBV7-2 with TRBJ1-2; the match to TRBD1 covers 8 bases. Germline V lookup: CDR1 SGHTA, CDR2 FQGNSA. CDR3 length equals 14 residues. With V trimmed by 3 bases and J by 4 bases, 4 bases remained unmatched. CDR3 residues: CASSFYDRGYGYTF. The DNA of the CDR3 is TGTGCCAGCAGCTTTTATGACAGGGGCTATGGCTACACCTTC.